Each of the 20 T cell receptor beta chains below was sequenced from the same sample in a study of shared clonotypes between healthy human individuals. Measured with immunoSEQ multiplex PCR; TCRdb has only the in-frame clones, and not every one. The sample contains millions of clones, roughly 92% of which appear only once. The sequenced material came from naive CD4+ T cells sorted from blood. The subset: CD45RA+ positively selected. The receptors here all came from a man aged 18-30 years in good health.

The chain joins TRBV5-1 to TRBJ2-1, with 8 bases aligning to TRBD2. Germline loops: CDR1 SGHRS, CDR2 YFSETQ. The CDR3 is made up of 16 amino acids. V lost 0 bases to trimming and J lost 8 bases; unmatched junction nucleotides: 10. The CDR3 DNA follows: TGCGCCAGCAGCTTGGAACGGGAGGGACTAGGAGATGAGCAGTTCTTC. Translation: CASSLEREGLGDEQFF.

The chain links TRBV5-1 to TRBJ2-2, with 14 bases aligning to TRBD2. This CDR3 is 18 amino acids long. V shed 4 bases, J shed 2 bases, and the junction held 7 bases outside the gene matches. Per germline, CDR1 SGHRS and CDR2 YFSETQ. CDR3 sequence (DNA): TGCGCCAGCAGCCTTCGGACTAGCGGGAGGCAAAACACCGGGGAGCTGTTTTTT. Its protein is CASSLRTSGRQNTGELFF. The full variable domain, its missing parts supplied by reference TRBV5-1 and TRBJ2-2, is KAGVTQTPRYLIKTRGQQVTLSCSPISGHRSVSWYQQTPGQGLQFLFEYFSETQRNKGNFPGRFSGRQFSNSRSEMNVSTLELGDSALYLCASSLRTSGRQNTGELFFGEGSRLTVL.

The rearrangement joins TRBV6-1 to TRBJ1-2; 10 nucleotides line up with TRBD1. The trim removed 5 bases at V and 4 bases at J, leaving 7 bases unmatched. CDR1 and CDR2 from the germline V gene are MNHNS and SASEGT. The CDR3 is made up of 15 amino acids. CDR3 amino acids: CASSQSTGGVYGYTF. The CDR3 DNA reads as TGTGCCAGCAGTCAGTCGACAGGGGGCGTCTATGGCTACACCTTC.

The chain couples TRBV5-1 to TRBJ1-3; D is unresolved. V dropped 1 base and J dropped 0 bases, with 14 bases sitting between them. The CDR3 consists of 17 residues. CDR1 SGHRS and CDR2 YFSETQ come from the germline V gene. The CDR3 reads CASSLQVLQNSGNTIYF. CDR3 nucleotides: TGCGCCAGCAGCTTGCAGGTACTTCAAAACTCTGGAAACACCATATATTTT.

V gene TRBV4-3 combines with J gene TRBJ1-6; D is perhaps TRBD1 (6 bases). Trimming cost V 5 bases and J 2 bases, with 13 bases left between them. Germline lookup yields CDR1 LGHNA and CDR2 YSLEER. This CDR3 is 16 amino acids long. CDR3 loop: CASSWTVETYNSPLHF. The CDR3 coding sequence is TGCGCCAGCAGCTGGACAGTCGAGACCTATAATTCACCCCTCCACTTT.

The genes are TRBV7-9 and TRBJ1-1; no firm D call. CDR1 and CDR2 from the germline V gene are SEHNR and FQNEAQ (reference sequence). The ends were cut back, 5 bases at V and 4 bases at J, with 14 bases in the middle. The CDR3 has 14 amino acids. The chain's CDR3 is CASSRYGEITEAFF. The CDR3 DNA reads TGTGCCAGCAGCCGATACGGGGAAATCACTGAAGCTTTCTTT.

On this clone itself: Its ends do not fully match the called genes, so a read error is possible. This chain uses TRBV2 with TRBJ2-3; D is unclear. CDR1 is SNHLY and CDR2 is FYNNEI in the germline V gene. This CDR3 is 12 amino acids long. The CDR3 reads CASSARPGALFF. The CDR3 coding sequence is TGTGCCAGCAGTGCAAGGCCGGGCGCTTTATTTTTT. Full variable domain (rest looked up from reference TRBV2 and TRBJ2-3): EPEVTQTPSHQVTQMGQEVILRCVPISNHLYFYWYRQILGQKVEFLVSFYNNEISEKSEIFDDQFSVERPDGSNFTLKIRSTKLEDSAMYFCASSARPGALFFGPGTRLTVL.

The chain couples TRBV28 to TRBJ2-3, with 7 bases aligning to TRBD2. The germline V gene has CDR1 MDHEN and CDR2 SYDVKM. The CDR3 has 15 residues. The V and J ends lost 4 bases and 2 bases, in that order; junction bases with no gene match: 6. The CDR3 here is CASSWRGSYTDTQYF. DNA for the CDR3: TGTGCCAGCAGTTGGCGGGGGAGCTACACAGATACGCAGTATTTT.

This clone was seen once. CDR3 sequence reads: CASKLIQNTEAFF. In DNA form, the CDR3 reads TGTGCCAGTAAGTTGATCCAGAACACTGAAGCTTTCTTT. The chain joins TRBV19 to TRBJ1-1, with D hard to call. Trimming shortened V by 7 bases and J by 1 base, and 10 bases separated the two germline ends. Per the germline V gene, CDR1 is LNHDA and CDR2 is SQIVND (reference sequence). There are 13 residues in the CDR3.

The chain is built from TRBV6-5 and TRBJ1-2; 7 bases fit TRBD1. V dropped 6 bases and J dropped 5; count of bases not matched to a gene: 9. This CDR3 comprises 14 residues. The germline V gene has CDR1 MNHEY and CDR2 SVGAGI. The DNA for the CDR3 is TGTGCCAGCAGCCTCGCAGGGGGGAGGTATGGCTACACCTTC. Its protein is CASSLAGGRYGYTF.

The chain employs TRBV6-5 and TRBJ1-1, with unresolved D. The CDR3 is 15 amino acids. Trimming stripped 0 bases from V and 1 base from J, with 9 bases between. Looked up from germline, CDR1 is MNHEY and CDR2 is SVGAGI. The CDR3 sequence is CASSYSNGGNTEAFF. The CDR3 DNA reads TGTGCCAGCAGTTACTCGAATGGAGGGAACACTGAAGCTTTCTTT.

V is TRBV7-3 and J is TRBJ2-3; 7 positions agree with TRBD2. The CDR3 has 16 amino acids. Trimming took 3 bases from V and 1 from J; bases not matched to a gene: 7. Germline V gene lookup returns CDR1 SGHTA and CDR2 FQGTGA. Written as DNA, the CDR3 is TGTGCCAGCAGCTTGTCCGGTCGGGGGGGCACAGATACGCAGTATTTT. This translates into CASSLSGRGGTDTQYF.

The V call is TRBV29-1, the J call TRBJ2-1; tentatively, D is TRBD1 or TRBD2 (5 bases each). Germline V gives CDR1 SQVTM, CDR2 ANQGSEA. This CDR3 region has 14 residues. Trimming stripped 5 bases from V and 9 bases from J, with 20 bases between. The CDR3 sequence: CSVNPRAFGGEQFF. In DNA form, the CDR3 reads TGCAGCGTTAACCCGAGGGCATTTGGGGGTGAGCAGTTCTTC.

This chain connects TRBV29-1 to TRBJ2-5; TRBD1 matches at 8 bases. The CDR3 has 14 amino acids. Germline CDR1 reads SQVTM; CDR2 reads ANQGSEA. The J segment lost 5 bases and the V segment lost 4 bases, leaving 9 bases of the junction unmatched. CDR3 protein: CSVGRQGARETQYF. As DNA, the CDR3 is TGCAGCGTTGGAAGGCAGGGGGCTAGGGAGACCCAGTACTTC.

The gene calls are TRBV10-3 and TRBJ1-1, with D tentatively TRBD1 (6 bases). CDR1 and CDR2 from the germline V gene are ENHRY and SYGVKD. This CDR3 is 17 amino acids long. Trimming shortened V by 4 bases and J by 5 bases, and 23 bases separated the two germline ends. The CDR3 reads CAISGNHVGGEGTEAFF. CDR3 coding DNA: TGTGCCATCAGTGGTAACCACGTGGGGGGCGAGGGGACTGAAGCTTTCTTT.

Of note for this clone: Different DNA sequences within this sample yield the same CDR3. The rearrangement joins TRBV5-4 to TRBJ2-1; 13 nucleotides match TRBD2. Per the germline V gene, CDR1 is SGHNT and CDR2 is YYREEE (reference sequence). Trimming at V came to 2 bases and at J to 7 bases, leaving 3 bases not matched to a gene. The CDR3 sequence is 15 residues long. This chain's CDR3 is CASSFGLAGDNEQFF. Written as DNA, the CDR3 is TGTGCCAGCAGCTTTGGACTAGCGGGAGATAATGAGCAGTTCTTC.

The rearrangement links TRBV19 to TRBJ2-5, with TRBD1 matching 8 bases. Germline V gives CDR1 LNHDA, CDR2 SQIVND (reference sequence). The CDR3 is made up of 14 amino acids. Germline trimming cut 7 bases from V and 2 bases from J; bases unmatched to any gene: 6. CDR3 DNA: TGTGCCAGTAATTCACAGGGGGGACAAGAGACCCAGTACTTC. Encoded protein: CASNSQGGQETQYF.

This clone appeared once. The rearrangement joins TRBV2 to TRBJ2-2, with unresolved D. Germline V gene lookup returns CDR1 SNHLY and CDR2 FYNNEI. The CDR3 consists of 14 residues. The V end lost 6 bases, the J end lost 0 bases, and 8 bases lay between the germline ends. CDR3 DNA sequence: TGTGCCAGCAGGTTTTCGGCGAACACCGGGGAGCTGTTTTTT. Its translation is CASRFSANTGELFF. The full variable domain, in which reference TRBV2 and TRBJ2-2 provide the parts outside the CDR3, is EPEVTQTPSHQVTQMGQEVILRCVPISNHLYFYWYRQILGQKVEFLVSFYNNEISEKSEIFDDQFSVERPDGSNFTLKIRSTKLEDSAMYFCASRFSANTGELFFGEGSRLTVL.

The rearrangement links TRBV4-1 to TRBJ1-4, with D unclear. The CDR3 runs to 16 residues. V was trimmed by 2 bases and J by 4 bases, leaving 14 bases between them. Germline V CDR1 and CDR2: MGHRA, YSYEKL. The CDR3 protein is CASSQLSAALNEKLFF. The CDR3 region has the DNA TGCGCCAGCAGCCAACTTTCGGCGGCACTTAATGAAAAACTGTTTTTT.

Worth noting for this clone: At the DNA level, this CDR3 is encoded by other sequences in the same sample as well. The V call is TRBV5-1, the J call TRBJ2-7, with 7 positions matching TRBD1. The trim removed 4 bases at V and 3 bases at J, leaving 4 bases unmatched. In germline, CDR1 is SGHRS, CDR2 YFSETQ. The CDR3 runs 13 residues. In nucleotides, the CDR3 is TGCGCCAGCAGCCAGGGACAGAGCTACGAGCAGTACTTC. Amino acids: CASSQGQSYEQYF.